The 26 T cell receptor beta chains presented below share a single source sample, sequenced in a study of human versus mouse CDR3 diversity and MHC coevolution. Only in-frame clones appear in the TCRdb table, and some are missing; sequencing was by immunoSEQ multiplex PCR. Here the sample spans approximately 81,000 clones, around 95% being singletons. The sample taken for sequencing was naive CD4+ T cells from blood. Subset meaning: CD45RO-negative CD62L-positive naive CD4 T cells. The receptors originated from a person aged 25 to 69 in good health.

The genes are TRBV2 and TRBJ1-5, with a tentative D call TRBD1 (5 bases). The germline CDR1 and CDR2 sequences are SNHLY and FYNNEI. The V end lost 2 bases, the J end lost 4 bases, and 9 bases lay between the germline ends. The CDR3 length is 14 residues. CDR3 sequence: CASSESRANQPQHF. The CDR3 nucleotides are TGTGCCAGCAGTGAATCCAGGGCTAATCAGCCCCAGCATTTT.

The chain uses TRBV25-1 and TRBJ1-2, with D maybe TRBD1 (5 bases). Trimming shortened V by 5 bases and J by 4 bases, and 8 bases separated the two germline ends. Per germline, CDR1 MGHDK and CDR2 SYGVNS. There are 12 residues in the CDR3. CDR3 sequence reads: CASSRQFYGYTF. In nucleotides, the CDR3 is TGTGCCAGCAGTAGACAGTTCTATGGCTACACCTTC.

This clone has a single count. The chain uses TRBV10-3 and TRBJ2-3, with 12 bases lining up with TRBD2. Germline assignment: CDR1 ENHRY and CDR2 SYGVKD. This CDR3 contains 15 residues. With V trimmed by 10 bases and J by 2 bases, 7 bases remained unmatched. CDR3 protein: CASLTSGGSTDTQYF. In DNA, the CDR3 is TGTGCCAGCTTGACTAGCGGGGGATCCACAGATACGCAGTATTTT.

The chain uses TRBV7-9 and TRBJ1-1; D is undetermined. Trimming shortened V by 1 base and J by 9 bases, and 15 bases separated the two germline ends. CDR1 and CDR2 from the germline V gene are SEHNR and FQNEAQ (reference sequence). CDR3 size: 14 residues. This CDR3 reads CASSLGEADLQAFF. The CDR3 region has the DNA TGTGCCAGCAGCTTAGGGGAGGCTGATTTACAAGCTTTCTTT. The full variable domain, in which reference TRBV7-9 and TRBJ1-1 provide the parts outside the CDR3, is DTGVSQNPRHKITKRGQNVTFRCDPISEHNRLYWYRQTLGQGPEFLTYFQNEAQLEKSRLLSDRFSAERPKGSFSTLEIQRTEQGDSAMYLCASSLGEADLQAFFGQGTRLTVV.

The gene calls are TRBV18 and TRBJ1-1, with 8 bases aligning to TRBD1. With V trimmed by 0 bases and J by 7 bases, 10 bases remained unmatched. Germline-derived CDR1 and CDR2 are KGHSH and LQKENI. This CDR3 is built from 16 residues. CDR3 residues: CASSPPGQQGGSEAFF. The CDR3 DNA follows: TGTGCCAGCTCACCACCGGGTCAACAGGGGGGTAGTGAAGCTTTCTTT.

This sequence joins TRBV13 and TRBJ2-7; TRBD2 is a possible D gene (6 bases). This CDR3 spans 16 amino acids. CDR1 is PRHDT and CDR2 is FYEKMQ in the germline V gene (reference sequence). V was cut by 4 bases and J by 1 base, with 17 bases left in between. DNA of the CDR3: TGTGCCAGCAGCTCTTGGGGAAGTAGCGGATCCTACGAGCAGTACTTC. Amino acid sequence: CASSSWGSSGSYEQYF.

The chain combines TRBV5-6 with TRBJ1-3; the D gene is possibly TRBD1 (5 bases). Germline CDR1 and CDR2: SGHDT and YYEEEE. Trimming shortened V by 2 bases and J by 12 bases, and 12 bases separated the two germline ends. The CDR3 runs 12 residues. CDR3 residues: CASSFQGWYIYF. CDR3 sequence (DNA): TGTGCCAGCAGCTTCCAGGGTTGGTACATATATTTT.

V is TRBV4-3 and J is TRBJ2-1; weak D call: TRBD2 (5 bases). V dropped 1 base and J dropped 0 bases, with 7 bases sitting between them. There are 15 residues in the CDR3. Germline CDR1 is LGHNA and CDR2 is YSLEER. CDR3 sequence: CASSQAGISYNEQFF. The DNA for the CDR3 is TGCGCCAGCAGCCAAGCGGGAATCTCCTACAATGAGCAGTTCTTC.

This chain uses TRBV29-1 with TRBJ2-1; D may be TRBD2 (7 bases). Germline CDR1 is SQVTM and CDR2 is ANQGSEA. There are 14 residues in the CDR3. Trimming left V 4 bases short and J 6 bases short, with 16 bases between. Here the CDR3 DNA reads TGCAGCGTTGGGGGGGGGCAAGGTGGCAATGAGCAGTTCTTC. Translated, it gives CSVGGGQGGNEQFF.

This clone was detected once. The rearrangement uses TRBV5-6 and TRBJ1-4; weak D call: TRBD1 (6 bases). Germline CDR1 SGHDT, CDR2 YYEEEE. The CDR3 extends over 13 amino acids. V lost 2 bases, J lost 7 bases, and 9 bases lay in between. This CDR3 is CASSLGGREKLFF. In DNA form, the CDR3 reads TGTGCCAGCAGCTTAGGGGGACGTGAAAAACTGTTTTTT.

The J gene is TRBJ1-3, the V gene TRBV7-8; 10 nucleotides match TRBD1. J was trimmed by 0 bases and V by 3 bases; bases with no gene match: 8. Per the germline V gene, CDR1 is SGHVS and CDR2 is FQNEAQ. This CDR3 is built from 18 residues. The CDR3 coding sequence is TGTGCCAGCAGCTTTCCGGGACAGGGGACTGCCTCTGGAAACACCATATATTTT. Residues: CASSFPGQGTASGNTIYF.

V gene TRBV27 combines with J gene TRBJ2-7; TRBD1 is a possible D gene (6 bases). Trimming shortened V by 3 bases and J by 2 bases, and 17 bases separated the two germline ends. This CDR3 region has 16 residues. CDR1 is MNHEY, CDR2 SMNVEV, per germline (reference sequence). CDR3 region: CASSFRQTGRAYEQYF. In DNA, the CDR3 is TGTGCCAGCAGTTTTCGCCAAACAGGGCGAGCCTACGAGCAGTACTTC.

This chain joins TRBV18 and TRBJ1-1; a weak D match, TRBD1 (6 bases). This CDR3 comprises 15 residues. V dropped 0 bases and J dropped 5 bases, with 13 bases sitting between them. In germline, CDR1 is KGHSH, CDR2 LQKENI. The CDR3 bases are TGTGCCAGCTCACCACCGGAAGGGGGTCAAACTGAAGCTTTCTTT. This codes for CASSPPEGGQTEAFF.

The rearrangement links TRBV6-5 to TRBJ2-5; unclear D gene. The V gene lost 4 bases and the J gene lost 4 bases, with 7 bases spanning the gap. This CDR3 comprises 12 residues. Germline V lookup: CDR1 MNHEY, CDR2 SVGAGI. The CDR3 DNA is TGTGCCAGCAGTTCCTTTTTAGAGACCCAGTACTTC. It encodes CASSSFLETQYF.

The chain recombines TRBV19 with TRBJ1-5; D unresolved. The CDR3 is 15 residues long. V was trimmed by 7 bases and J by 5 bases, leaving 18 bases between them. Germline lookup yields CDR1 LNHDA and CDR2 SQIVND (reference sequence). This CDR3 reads CASMENPALDQPQHF. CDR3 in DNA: TGTGCCAGTATGGAGAATCCGGCCTTGGATCAGCCCCAGCATTTT.

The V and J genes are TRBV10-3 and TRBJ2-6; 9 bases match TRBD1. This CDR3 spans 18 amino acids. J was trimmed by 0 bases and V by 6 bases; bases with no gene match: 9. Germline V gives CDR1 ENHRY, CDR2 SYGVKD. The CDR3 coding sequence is TGTGCCATCAGCCGAGGGGGGACAGGGCACTCTGGGGCCAACGTCCTGACTTTC. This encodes CAISRGGTGHSGANVLTF.

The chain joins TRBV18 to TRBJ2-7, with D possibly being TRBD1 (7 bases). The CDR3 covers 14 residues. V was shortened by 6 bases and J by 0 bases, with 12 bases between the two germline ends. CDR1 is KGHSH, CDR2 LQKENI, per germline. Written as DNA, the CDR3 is TGTGCCAGCTCGCGCGGGGACAGCTCCTACGAGCAGTACTTC. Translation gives CASSRGDSSYEQYF.

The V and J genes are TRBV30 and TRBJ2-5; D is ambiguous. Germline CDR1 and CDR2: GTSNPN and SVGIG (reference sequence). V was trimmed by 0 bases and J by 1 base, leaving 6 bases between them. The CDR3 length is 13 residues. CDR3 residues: CAWSVGVQETQYF. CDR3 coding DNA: TGTGCCTGGAGTGTTGGAGTCCAAGAGACCCAGTACTTC.

DNA of the CDR3: TGTGCCAGCAGTTTGACCAGGGCCTACGAGCAGTACTTC. Its translation: CASSLTRAYEQYF. The genes are TRBV27 and TRBJ2-7; the D gene is possibly TRBD1 (5 bases). Trimming cost V 3 bases and J 2 bases, with 8 bases left between them. Germline lookup yields CDR1 MNHEY and CDR2 SMNVEV (reference sequence). The CDR3 spans 13 residues.

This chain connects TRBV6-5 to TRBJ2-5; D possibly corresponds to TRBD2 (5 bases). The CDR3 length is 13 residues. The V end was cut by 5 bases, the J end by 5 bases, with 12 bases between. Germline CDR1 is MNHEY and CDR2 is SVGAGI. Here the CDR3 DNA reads TGTGCCAGCAGTCCGGCGGAGCGGGAGACCCAGTACTTC. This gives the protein CASSPAERETQYF.

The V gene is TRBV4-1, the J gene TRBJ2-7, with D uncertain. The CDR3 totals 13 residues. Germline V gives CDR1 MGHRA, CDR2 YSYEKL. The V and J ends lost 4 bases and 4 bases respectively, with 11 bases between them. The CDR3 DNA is TGCGCCAGCAGCCCTCGTGGGCCTTACGAGCAGTACTTC. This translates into CASSPRGPYEQYF.

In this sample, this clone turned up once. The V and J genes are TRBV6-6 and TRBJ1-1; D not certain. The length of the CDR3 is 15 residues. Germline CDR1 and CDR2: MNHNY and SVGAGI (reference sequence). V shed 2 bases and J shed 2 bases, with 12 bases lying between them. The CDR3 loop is CASSYDLRGNTEAFF. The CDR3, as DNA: TGTGCCAGCAGTTACGACTTGCGTGGTAACACTGAAGCTTTCTTT.

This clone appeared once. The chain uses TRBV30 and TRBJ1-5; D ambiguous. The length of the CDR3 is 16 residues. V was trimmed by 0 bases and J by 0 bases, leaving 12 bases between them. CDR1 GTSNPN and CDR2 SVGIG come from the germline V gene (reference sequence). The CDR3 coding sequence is TGTGCCTGGAGTGTATTCGGGAGAAATAGCAATCAGCCCCAGCATTTT. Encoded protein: CAWSVFGRNSNQPQHF.

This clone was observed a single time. The CDR3 DNA is TGTGCCAGCAGCGGCCGATTGATCGGGGAAGCTTTCTTT. Translating it yields CASSGRLIGEAFF. The gene calls are TRBV7-6 and TRBJ1-1; no firm D call. Trimming took off 5 bases at V and 8 bases at J, with 15 bases between the two ends. This CDR3 region has 13 residues. Per germline, CDR1 SGHVS and CDR2 FNYEAQ.

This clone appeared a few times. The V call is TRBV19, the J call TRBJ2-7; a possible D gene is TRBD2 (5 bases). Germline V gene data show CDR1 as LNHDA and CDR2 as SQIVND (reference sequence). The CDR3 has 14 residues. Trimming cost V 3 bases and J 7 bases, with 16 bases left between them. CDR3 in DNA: TGTGCCAGTAGTATTAGGGAGATGGTCGGTGAGCAGTACTTC. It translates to CASSIREMVGEQYF.

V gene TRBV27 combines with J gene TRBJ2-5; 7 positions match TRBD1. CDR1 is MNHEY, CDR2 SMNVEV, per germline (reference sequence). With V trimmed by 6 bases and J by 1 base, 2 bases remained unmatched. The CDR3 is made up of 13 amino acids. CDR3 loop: CASRTGPQETQYF. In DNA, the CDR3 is TGTGCCAGCAGGACAGGGCCCCAAGAGACCCAGTACTTC.